The rows below give T cell receptor beta chains drawn from one sample of a study of OX40 agonist ivuxolimab in advanced cancers. Only in-frame clones appear in the TCRdb table, and some are missing; sequencing was by immunoSEQ multiplex PCR. This sample has roughly 90,000 clones, with just over 90% found just once. The sequenced sample was CD4+ or CD8+ T cells sorted from blood, obtained in a trial of the OX40 agonist ivuxolimab. These receptors all stem from an adult with an advanced solid tumor such as melanoma, head and neck, liver or kidney cancer. Each CDR3 is given with its conserved first and last residue. A D gene is named only where the DNA matches it firmly. Size values are once, few and many counts, or a class for expanded clones, and some rows have none.

>TRBV19|TRBD1|-|TRBJ2-7
TGTGCCAGTAGCATAACCTATGGGACAGGGACTACCTACGAGCAGTACTTC
CASSITYGTGTTYEQYF
>TRBV19|-|-|TRBJ2-7
TGTGCCAGTAGTATAGCGTCCAAATTCTCGTACGAGCAGTACTTC
CASSIASKFSYEQYF
>TRBV7-2|TRBD2|few|TRBJ2-4
TGTGCCAGCAGCTATAGCGGGAGTTTCGACATTCAGTACTTC
CASSYSGSFDIQYF
>TRBV5-1|TRBD2|-|TRBJ2-2
TGCGCCAGCAGCTCGGGACTAGCGGGGGTCACCGGGGAGCTGTTTTTT
CASSSGLAGVTGELFF
>TRBV7-2|-|-|TRBJ2-1
TGTGCCAGCACCCTCTCAGGGCGCGCCTACAATGAGCAGTTCTTC
CASTLSGRAYNEQFF
>TRBV18|TRBD1|-|TRBJ2-2
TGTGCCAGCTCACATAACAGGGGGGCGAGCACCGGGGAGCTGTTTTTT
CASSHNRGASTGELFF
>TRBV6-5|TRBD1|-|TRBJ2-3
TGTGCCAGCAGGGGACAAACAGGGGACACAGATACGCAGTATTTT
CASRGQTGDTDTQYF
>TRBV9|-|-|TRBJ1-4
TGTGCCAGCAGCGCCGGGACAACGGAAAAACTGTTTTTT
CASSAGTTEKLFF
>TRBV27|TRBD2|-|TRBJ2-1
TGTGCCACCATCCGTCTAGCGGGAGGGCCGTCAAATGAGCAGTTCTTC
CATIRLAGGPSNEQFF
>TRBV5-1|TRBD2|-|TRBJ2-7
TGCGCCAGCAGCTTGACTAGCGGGGAAACCTACGAGCAGTACTTC
CASSLTSGETYEQYF
>TRBV7-2|TRBD2|-|TRBJ2-7
TGTGCCAGCAGCCTAGCGGGAGGGCCCTACGAGCAGTACTTC
CASSLAGGPYEQYF
>TRBV30|TRBD2|-|TRBJ2-1
TGTGCCTGGACCTCCGGACTAGCGGGGGAGGATGAGCAGTTCTTC
CAWTSGLAGEDEQFF
>TRBV6-5|-|-|TRBJ1-1
TGTGCCAGCAGATTTCTCACCGGGACAACCACCCGGGCTTTCTTT
CASRFLTGTTTRAFF
>TRBV30|TRBD2|-|TRBJ2-3
TGTGCCTGGAGTGTACGGCCTAGCGGAATACCCACAGATACGCAGTATTTT
CAWSVRPSGIPTDTQYF
>TRBV19|-|-|TRBJ1-6
TGTGCCACCCAGGCGGGGGGCAATGATTCACCCCTCCACTTT
CATQAGGNDSPLHF
>TRBV6-4|TRBD1|-|TRBJ1-2
TGTGCCAGCAGTGACTCGTGGCAGGGGGACCTCTATGGCTACACCTTC
CASSDSWQGDLYGYTF
>TRBV5-1|-|-|TRBJ2-2
TGCGCCAGCAGCTTGGCCGCACAGGGCGGAACCGGGGAGCTGTTTTTT
CASSLAAQGGTGELFF
>TRBV5-1|-|-|TRBJ2-5
TGCGCCAGCAGCCCCGGGACGGCCAGAGGGACCCAGTACTTC
CASSPGTARGTQYF
>TRBV7-2|TRBD1|-|TRBJ1-2
TGTGCCAGCAGCTTAGGGCGGGGCAGGGGGCAGTATGGCTACACCTTC
CASSLGRGRGQYGYTF
>TRBV7-2|-|-|TRBJ1-1
TGTGCCAGCAGCTCAGACCTAGGGAACACTGAAGCTTTCTTT
CASSSDLGNTEAFF
>TRBV4-3|-|-|TRBJ2-2
TGCGCCAGCAGCCTTGGTGGTGGGACCGGGGAGCTGTTTTTT
CASSLGGGTGELFF
>TRBV5-1|TRBD2|few|TRBJ2-5
TGCGCCAGCAGCCTAGCGGGAGGGCCTGGAGAGACCCAGTACTTC
CASSLAGGPGETQYF
>TRBV19|TRBD1|few|TRBJ1-2
TGTGCCAGTAGTATGGGACAGGGGGCCCCCTATGGCTACACCTTC
CASSMGQGAPYGYTF
>TRBV28|TRBD1|-|TRBJ1-5
TGTGCCAGCAGTTTGACAGGGATTTATAGCAATCAGCCCCAGCATTTT
CASSLTGIYSNQPQHF
>TRBV6-1|-|-|TRBJ2-7
TGTGCCAGCAGTGAAGCGTACGAGCAGTACTTC
CASSEAYEQYF
>TRBV21-1|-|-|TRBJ2-1
TGTGCCAGCCGGACCCCAAAGCGGGAGTCCTACAATGAGCAGTTCTTC
CASRTPKRESYNEQFF
>TRBV19|TRBD1|-|TRBJ1-5
TGTGCCAGCGGGACAGGATCTCACAATCAGCCCCAGCATTTT
CASGTGSHNQPQHF
>TRBV6-5|-|-|TRBJ1-3
TGTGCCAGCAGATCCCGGACACTCTCTGGAAACACCATATATTTT
CASRSRTLSGNTIYF
>TRBV28|TRBD2|-|TRBJ2-5
TGTGCCAGCAGCCATGTCAAGCGGACTAGCTTCGGAGAGACCCAGTACTTC
CASSHVKRTSFGETQYF
>TRBV6-5|-|few|TRBJ2-1
TGTGCCAGCAGTTACCAGGACCCCTACAATGAGCAGTTCTTC
CASSYQDPYNEQFF
>TRBV2|-|-|TRBJ2-7
TGTGCCAGCAGTGAAACGGGCTACGAGCAGTACTTC
CASSETGYEQYF
>TRBV10-3|-|once|TRBJ2-7
TGTGCCATCAGTGAGTCGGCCCCCATACGCTCCTACGAGCAGTACTTC
CAISESAPIRSYEQYF